Below, 16 T cell receptor beta chains from the same sample are listed, as sequenced in a study of blood T cell repertoires in COVID-19. The repertoire was sequenced with immunoSEQ multiplex PCR; TCRdb's copy has only in-frame clones and lacks some. The sample carries about 250,000 clones, around 81% recorded once. The sample comprised peripheral blood. The receptor source for this set is a woman aged 60-75 years with active or convalescent COVID-19.

The chain carries TRBV2 and TRBJ2-3, with D possibly being TRBD2 (6 bases). The CDR3 contains 15 residues. Deletions cut 4 bases from V and 3 bases from J, with 14 bases between. Germline V gives CDR1 SNHLY, CDR2 FYNNEI. The CDR3 coding sequence is TGTGCCAGCAGTGTTAGAGCTAGCGAAACAGATACGCAGTATTTT. It specifies CASSVRASETDTQYF.

The genes are TRBV6-5 and TRBJ2-7; 12 nucleotides align to TRBD2. This CDR3 is 14 amino acids long. CDR1 is MNHEY and CDR2 is SVGAGI in the germline V gene. Germline trimming cut 6 bases from V and 7 bases from J; bases unmatched to any gene: 7. CDR3 in DNA: TGTGCCAGCAGGTGGACTAGCGGGGAGGGGGAGCAGTACGTC. Protein: CASRWTSGEGEQYV.

V is TRBV19 and J is TRBJ2-2; perhaps TRBD1 as D (7 bases). The CDR3 has 16 residues. The germline CDR1 and CDR2 sequences are LNHDA and SQIVND (reference sequence). V was shortened by 7 bases and J by 3 bases, with 18 bases between the two germline ends. This CDR3 is CASTLGGREDTGELFF. CDR3 nucleotide sequence: TGTGCCAGTACCCTAGGGGGCAGGGAGGACACCGGGGAGCTGTTTTTT.

V usage is TRBV11-2 and J usage is TRBJ2-3; 8 bases agree with TRBD2. The CDR3 loop spans 15 amino acids. V dropped 8 bases and J dropped 4; count of bases not matched to a gene: 11. Germline lookup yields CDR1 SGHAT and CDR2 FQNNGV. The CDR3 region is CASGLSGGDSDTQYF. DNA of the CDR3: TGTGCCAGCGGGTTATCGGGGGGGGACTCAGATACGCAGTATTTT.

The gene calls are TRBV5-1 and TRBJ2-2, with TRBD1 matching 8 bases. The CDR3 is made up of 15 amino acids. J was trimmed by 3 bases and V by 6 bases; bases with no gene match: 7. Germline CDR1 reads SGHRS; CDR2 reads YFSETQ. As DNA, the CDR3 is TGCGCCAGCAACCTGGACAGGGTGGACACCGGGGAGCTGTTTTTT. Residues: CASNLDRVDTGELFF.

The V call is TRBV20-1, the J call TRBJ2-5; unclear D gene. Germline CDR1 DFQATT, CDR2 SNEGSKA (reference sequence). The CDR3 contains 11 residues. Trimming took 6 bases from V and 2 from J, leaving 7 bases between them. DNA for the CDR3: TGCAGTGCGAGACATCAAGAGACCCAGTACTTC. Amino acid sequence: CSARHQETQYF.

The J gene is TRBJ2-2, the V gene TRBV2; D is uncertain. The CDR3 consists of 15 residues. Germline lookup yields CDR1 SNHLY and CDR2 FYNNEI. V was shortened by 1 base and J by 7 bases, with 13 bases between the two germline ends. The CDR3 nucleotides read TGTGCCAGCAGTGAAGACGGAGCTACGGTCGGGGAGCTGTTTTTT. It codes for CASSEDGATVGELFF. Looking up the rest from reference TRBV2 and TRBJ2-2 gives the full variable domain: EPEVTQTPSHQVTQMGQEVILRCVPISNHLYFYWYRQILGQKVEFLVSFYNNEISEKSEIFDDQFSVERPDGSNFTLKIRSTKLEDSAMYFCASSEDGATVGELFFGEGSRLTVL.

The chain employs TRBV7-3 and TRBJ2-1, with 11 bases aligning to TRBD2. Germline assignment: CDR1 SGHTA and CDR2 FQGTGA. CDR3 size: 15 residues. With V trimmed by 5 bases and J by 0 bases, 0 bases remained unmatched. The CDR3 loop reads CASSGTSGSYNEQFF. The CDR3 DNA reads TGTGCCAGCAGCGGGACTAGCGGCTCCTACAATGAGCAGTTCTTC.

The chain carries TRBV4-1 and TRBJ1-4; 9 positions match TRBD1. Per germline, CDR1 MGHRA and CDR2 YSYEKL. The J segment lost 7 bases and the V segment lost 3 bases, leaving 3 bases of the junction unmatched. The CDR3 runs 14 residues. The CDR3 DNA sequence: TGCGCCAGCAGCCATTGGACAGGGGTTGAAAAACTGTTTTTT. As protein: CASSHWTGVEKLFF.

This rearrangement joins TRBV19 to TRBJ2-7, with 12 bases matching TRBD2. This CDR3 contains 15 residues. Germline V gene sequence: CDR1 LNHDA, CDR2 SQIVND (reference sequence). V trimming: 7 bases; J trimming: 5 bases; junction bases outside the gene matches: 9. The DNA for the CDR3 is TGTGCCAGTAACCCTAGCGGGAGGGGCAGTAACGAGCAGTACTTC. It encodes CASNPSGRGSNEQYF.

The chain has TRBV2 and TRBJ2-7; D unresolved. CDR1 and CDR2 (germline): SNHLY, FYNNEI. The CDR3 is made up of 10 amino acids. The CDR3 loop is CASRGIAAAV. CDR3 sequence (DNA): TGTGCCAGCAGAGGCATAGCCGCCGCCGTC.

The genes are TRBV5-5 and TRBJ2-6; a possible D gene is TRBD1 (5 bases). CDR1 and CDR2 (germline): SGHKS, YYEKEE (reference sequence). This CDR3 has 16 residues. V lost 3 bases and J 0 bases, leaving 10 bases between the germline ends. This chain's CDR3 is CASSSGQFSGANVLTF. CDR3 DNA: TGTGCCAGCAGCTCCGGACAATTCTCTGGGGCCAACGTCCTGACTTTC.

The CDR3 loop reads CASSLPGVRGYTF. CDR3 in DNA: TGTGCCAGCAGTTTACCGGGGGTCCGGGGCTACACCTTC. The chain is built from TRBV28 and TRBJ1-2; D is perhaps TRBD1 (5 bases). The CDR3 is 13 amino acids. From germline, CDR1 is MDHEN and CDR2 SYDVKM. Between the trimmed V and J ends, which lost 2 bases and 8 bases, there was a span of 12 bases.

The chain couples TRBV19 to TRBJ1-5, with 7 positions matching TRBD1. Germline CDR1 and CDR2: LNHDA and SQIVND (reference sequence). Losses at the gene ends were 5 bases for V and 0 bases for J; bases not matched to a gene: 10. The CDR3 totals 17 residues. The CDR3 sequence: CASSLPPGQHSNQPQHF. Written as DNA, the CDR3 is TGTGCCAGTAGTCTACCCCCGGGACAGCATAGCAATCAGCCCCAGCATTTT.

V usage is TRBV13 and J usage is TRBJ1-1, with 7 bases that match TRBD1. Germline lookup yields CDR1 PRHDT and CDR2 FYEKMQ (reference sequence). V shed 5 bases, J shed 1 base, and the junction held 4 bases outside the gene matches. This CDR3 is 14 amino acids long. CDR3 amino acids: CASSPYRGNTEAFF. Written as DNA, the CDR3 is TGTGCCAGCAGCCCCTACAGGGGGAACACTGAAGCTTTCTTT.

The rearrangement uses TRBV19 and TRBJ1-1, with 8 bases that match TRBD1. The J segment lost 1 base and the V segment lost 5 bases, leaving 6 bases of the junction unmatched. The CDR3 extends over 15 amino acids. In germline, CDR1 is LNHDA, CDR2 SQIVND (reference sequence). CDR3 DNA sequence: TGTGCCAGTAGTGCCGGACAGGGAACGAACACTGAAGCTTTCTTT. Translating it yields CASSAGQGTNTEAFF.